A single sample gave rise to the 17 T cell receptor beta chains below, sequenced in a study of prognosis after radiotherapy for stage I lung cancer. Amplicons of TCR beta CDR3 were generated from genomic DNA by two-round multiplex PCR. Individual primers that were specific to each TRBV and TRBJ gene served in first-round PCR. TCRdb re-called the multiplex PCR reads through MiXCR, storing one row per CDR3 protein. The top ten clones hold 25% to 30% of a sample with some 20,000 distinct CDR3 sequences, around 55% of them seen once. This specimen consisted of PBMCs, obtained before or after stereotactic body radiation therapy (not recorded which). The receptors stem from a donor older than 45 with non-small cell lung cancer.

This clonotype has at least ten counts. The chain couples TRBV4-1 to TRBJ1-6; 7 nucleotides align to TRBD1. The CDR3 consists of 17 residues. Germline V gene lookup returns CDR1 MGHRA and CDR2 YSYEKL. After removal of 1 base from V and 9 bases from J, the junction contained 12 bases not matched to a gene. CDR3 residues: CASSQGDRATGSSPLHF. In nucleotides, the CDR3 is TGCGCCAGCAGCCAAGGAGACAGGGCCACGGGCTCTTCACCCCTCCACTTT.

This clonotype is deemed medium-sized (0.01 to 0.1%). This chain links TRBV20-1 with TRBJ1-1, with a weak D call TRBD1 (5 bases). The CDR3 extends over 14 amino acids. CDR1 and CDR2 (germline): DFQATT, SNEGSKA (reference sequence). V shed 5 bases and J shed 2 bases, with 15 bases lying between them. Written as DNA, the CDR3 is TGCAGTGCTCTTAAGTCAGGGATTAACACTGAAGCTTTCTTT. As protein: CSALKSGINTEAFF.

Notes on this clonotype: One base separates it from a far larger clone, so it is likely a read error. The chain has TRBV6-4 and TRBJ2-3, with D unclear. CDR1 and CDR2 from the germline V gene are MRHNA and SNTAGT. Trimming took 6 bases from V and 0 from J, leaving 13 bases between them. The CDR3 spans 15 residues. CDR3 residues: CASRNGKISTDTQYF. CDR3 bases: TGTGCCAGCAGAAACGGAAAAATTAGCACAGATACGCAGTATTTT.

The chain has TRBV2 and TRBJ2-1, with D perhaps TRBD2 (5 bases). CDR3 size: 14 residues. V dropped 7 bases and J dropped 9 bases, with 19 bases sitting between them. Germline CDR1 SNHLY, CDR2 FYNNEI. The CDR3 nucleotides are TGTGCCAGCAACGGAGATAGCTGGAGGTCTGAGCAGTTCTTC. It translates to CASNGDSWRSEQFF. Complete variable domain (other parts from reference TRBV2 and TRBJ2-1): EPEVTQTPSHQVTQMGQEVILRCVPISNHLYFYWYRQILGQKVEFLVSFYNNEISEKSEIFDDQFSVERPDGSNFTLKIRSTKLEDSAMYFCASNGDSWRSEQFFGPGTRLTVL.

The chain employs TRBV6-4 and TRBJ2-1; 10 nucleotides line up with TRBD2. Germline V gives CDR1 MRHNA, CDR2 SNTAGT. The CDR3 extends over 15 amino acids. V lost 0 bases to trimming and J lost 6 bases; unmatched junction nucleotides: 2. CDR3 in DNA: TGTGCCAGCAGTGACTCGAGCGGGGGGGCCAATGAGCAGTTCTTC. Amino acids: CASSDSSGGANEQFF.

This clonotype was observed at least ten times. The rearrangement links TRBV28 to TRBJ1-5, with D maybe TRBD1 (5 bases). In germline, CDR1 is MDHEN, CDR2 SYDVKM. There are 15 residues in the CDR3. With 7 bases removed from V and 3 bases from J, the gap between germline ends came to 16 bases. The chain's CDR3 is CASNPPGTLNQPQHF. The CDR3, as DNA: TGTGCCAGCAACCCCCCGGGGACCCTCAATCAGCCCCAGCATTTT. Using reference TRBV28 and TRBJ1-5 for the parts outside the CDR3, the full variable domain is DVKVTQSSRYLVKRTGEKVFLECVQDMDHENMFWYRQDPGLGLRLIYFSYDVKMKEKGDIPEGYSVSREKKERFSLILESASTNQTSMYLCASNPPGTLNQPQHFGDGTRLSIL.

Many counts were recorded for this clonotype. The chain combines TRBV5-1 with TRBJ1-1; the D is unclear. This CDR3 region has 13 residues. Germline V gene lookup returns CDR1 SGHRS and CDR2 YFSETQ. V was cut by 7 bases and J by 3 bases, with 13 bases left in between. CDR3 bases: TGCGCCAGCTCCTTAGGGTCGGACACTGAAGCTTTCTTT. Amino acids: CASSLGSDTEAFF.

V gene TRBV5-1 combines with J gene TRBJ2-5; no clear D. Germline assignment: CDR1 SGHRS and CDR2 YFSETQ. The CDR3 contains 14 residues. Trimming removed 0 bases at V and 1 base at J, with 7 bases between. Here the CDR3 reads CASSLGQAQETQYF. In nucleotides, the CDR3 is TGCGCCAGCAGCTTGGGGCAGGCCCAAGAGACCCAGTACTTC.

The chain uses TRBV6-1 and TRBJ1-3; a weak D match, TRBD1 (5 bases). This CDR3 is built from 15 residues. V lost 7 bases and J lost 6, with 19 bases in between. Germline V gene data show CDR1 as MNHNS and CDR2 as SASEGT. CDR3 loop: CASIQDSSPVNTIYF. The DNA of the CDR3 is TGTGCCAGCATCCAAGACAGTTCTCCCGTAAACACCATATATTTT.

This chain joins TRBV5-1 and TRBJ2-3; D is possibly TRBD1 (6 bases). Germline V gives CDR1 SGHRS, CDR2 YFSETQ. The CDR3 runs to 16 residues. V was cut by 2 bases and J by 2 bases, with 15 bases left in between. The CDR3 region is CASSLTGTGITDTQYF. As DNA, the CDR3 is TGCGCCAGCAGCTTAACAGGGACGGGGATCACAGATACGCAGTATTTT.

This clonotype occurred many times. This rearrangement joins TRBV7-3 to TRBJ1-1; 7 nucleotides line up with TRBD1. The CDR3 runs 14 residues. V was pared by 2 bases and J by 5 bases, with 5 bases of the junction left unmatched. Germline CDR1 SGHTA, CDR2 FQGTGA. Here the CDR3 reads CASSLDRAQTEAFF. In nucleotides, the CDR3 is TGTGCCAGCAGCTTAGACAGGGCACAAACTGAAGCTTTCTTT.

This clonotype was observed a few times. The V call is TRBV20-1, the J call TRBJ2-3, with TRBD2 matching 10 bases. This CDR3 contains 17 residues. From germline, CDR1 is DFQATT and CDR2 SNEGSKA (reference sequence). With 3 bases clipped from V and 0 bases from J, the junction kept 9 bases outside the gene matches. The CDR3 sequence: CSARGSGRAGSTDTQYF. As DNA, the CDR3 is TGCAGTGCTAGGGGAAGCGGGAGGGCGGGTAGCACAGATACGCAGTATTTT.

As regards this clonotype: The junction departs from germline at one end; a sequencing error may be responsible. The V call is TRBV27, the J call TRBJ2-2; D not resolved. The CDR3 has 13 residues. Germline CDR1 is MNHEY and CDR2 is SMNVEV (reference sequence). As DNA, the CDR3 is TGTGCCAGCAGAGCCTGGAACACAGGGGAGCTGTTTTTT. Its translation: CASRAWNTGELFF.

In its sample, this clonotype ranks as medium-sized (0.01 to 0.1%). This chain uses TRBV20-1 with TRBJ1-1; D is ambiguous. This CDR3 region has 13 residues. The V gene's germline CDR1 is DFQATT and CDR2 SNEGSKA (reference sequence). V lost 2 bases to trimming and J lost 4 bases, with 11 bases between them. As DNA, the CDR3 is TGCAGTGCTAGAATTCAGCTATCCACTGAAGCTTTCTTT. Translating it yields CSARIQLSTEAFF.

CDR3 sequence reads: CASSPRGERQTQHF. The CDR3 region has the DNA TGTGCCAGCAGTCCGCGGGGGGAAAGACAGACACAGCATTTT. This chain uses TRBV12-3 or TRBV12-4 with TRBJ1-5, with D maybe TRBD1 (5 bases). V lost 5 bases, J lost 13 bases, and 21 bases lay in between. The CDR3 length is 14 residues.

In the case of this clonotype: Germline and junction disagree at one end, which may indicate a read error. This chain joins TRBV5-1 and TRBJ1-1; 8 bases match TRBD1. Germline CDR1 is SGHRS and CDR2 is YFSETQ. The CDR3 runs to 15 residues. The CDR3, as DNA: TGCGCCAACAGCTTACCGACAGGGGTAAACACTGAAGCTTTCTTT. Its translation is CANSLPTGVNTEAFF.

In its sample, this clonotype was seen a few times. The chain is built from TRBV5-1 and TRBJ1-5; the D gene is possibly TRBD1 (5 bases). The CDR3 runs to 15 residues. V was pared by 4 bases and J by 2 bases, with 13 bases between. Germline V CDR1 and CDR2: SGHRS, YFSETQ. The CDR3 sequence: CASSADGAGNQPQHF. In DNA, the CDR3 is TGCGCCAGCAGCGCGGACGGGGCGGGCAATCAGCCCCAGCATTTT.